The source of this T cell receptor beta chain is a study of cytomegalovirus exposure and HLA in healthy donors. Background on the study: Early released data had about 80 million unique TCRs, all coming from HLA-typed donors.

The CDR3 spans 14 residues. The germline V gene encodes CDR1 MDHEN and CDR2 SYDVKM. Trimming shortened V by 3 bases and J by 1 base, and 7 bases separated the two germline ends. PCR involved 60 Vbeta and 13 Jbeta primers. Repertoires were generated with immunoSEQ multiplex PCR, while TCRdb's copy carries only in-frame clones and drops some. The sample lists about 140,000 clones, 68% occurring once. This clone was picked up one time. The chain has TRBV28 and TRBJ1-3; D gene uncertain. Sequenced material: PBMCs. This sequence originates from a man aged 60 to 69 in good health and CMV-seronegative. CDR3 amino acids: CASSLSDSGNTIYF. The CDR3 nucleotides read TGTGCCAGCAGTTTGAGTGATTCTGGAAACACCATATATTTT.